The rows below give T cell receptor beta chains drawn from one sample of a study of T cell repertoires in cytomegalovirus infection. MiXCR, run by TCRdb on the reads, gives a single entry per CDR3 protein. Seen here are hundreds of thousands of distinct CDR3 sequences, 15% to 20% observed once, and the top ten hold approximately 8%. Sample: PBMCs. The receptors derive from a human donor in good health (CMV status not recorded). Some clones in this sample may be carry-over from other donors' samples. Each CDR3 is given with its conserved first and last residue. A D gene is named only where the DNA matches it firmly. Clone size is shown for a subset of rows, as once, few, many or a class of expanded clone.

CDR3 length,V gene,clone size,J gene,D gene,CDR3 protein,CDR3 DNA
16,TRBV7-2,many,TRBJ2-7,TRBD2,CASSLLPGTSSYEQYF,TGTGCCAGCAGCCTACTTCCCGGGACTAGCAGCTACGAGCAGTACTTC
14,TRBV9,.,TRBJ1-5,.,CASSTQAADQPQHF,TGTGCCAGCAGCACCCAGGCGGCGGATCAGCCCCAGCATTTT
18,TRBV5-1,many,TRBJ2-2,.,CASSWRAVQTGYTGELFF,TGCGCCAGCAGCTGGAGGGCGGTCCAGACAGGGTACACCGGGGAGCTGTTTTTT
16,TRBV6-6,few,TRBJ2-5,TRBD1,CASSDRTGGKQETQYF,TGTGCCAGCAGCGACAGGACAGGGGGGAAACAAGAGACCCAGTACTTC
15,TRBV23-1,.,TRBJ2-5,.,CASSQFTGNQETQYF,TGCGCCAGCAGTCAATTTACAGGGAACCAAGAGACCCAGTACTTC
15,TRBV7-8,.,TRBJ2-5,.,CASSHIIGGQETQYF,TGTGCCAGCAGCCATATCATTGGGGGCCAAGAGACCCAGTACTTC
13,TRBV12-3/TRBV12-4,.,TRBJ2-7,TRBD1,CASADRGTYEQYF,TGTGCCAGCGCCGACAGGGGTACGTACGAGCAGTACTTC
15,TRBV6-5,.,TRBJ1-1,.,CASSQLGAGQDEAFF,TGTGCCAGCAGTCAACTAGGGGCAGGCCAGGATGAAGCTTTCTTT
13,TRBV20-1,few,TRBJ2-7,.,CSAIHSGAYEQYF,TGCAGTGCTATCCATAGCGGAGCCTACGAGCAGTACTTC
16,TRBV20-1,.,TRBJ1-3,.,CSAILVRTNSGNTIYF,TGCAGTGCTATTTTGGTCAGGACGAACTCTGGAAACACCATATATTTT
15,TRBV20-1,few,TRBJ1-2,TRBD1,CSASPPGQGAYGYTF,TGCAGTGCTAGCCCACCGGGACAGGGGGCGTACGGCTACACCTTC
17,TRBV4-2,.,TRBJ1-5,TRBD1,CASSPAGQGVGNQPQHF,TGTGCCAGCAGCCCCGCAGGACAGGGTGTAGGCAATCAGCCCCAGCATTTT
16,TRBV6-4,few,TRBJ1-5,TRBD1,CASSDSNRGLRQPQHF,TGTGCCAGCAGTGACTCGAACAGGGGGCTAAGGCAGCCCCAGCATTTT
14,TRBV10-3,.,TRBJ2-7,TRBD2,CAISATSGYDAQYF,TGTGCCATCAGTGCGACTAGCGGATACGATGCGCAGTACTTC
13,TRBV7-2,many,TRBJ2-5,TRBD2,CASRSSGKETQYF,TGTGCCAGCAGGTCTAGCGGGAAAGAGACCCAGTACTTC
13,TRBV6-2/TRBV6-3,many,TRBJ2-5,.,CASSGQIQETQYF,TGTGCCAGCAGTGGACAGATCCAAGAGACCCAGTACTTC
16,TRBV4-1,few,TRBJ1-5,.,CASSQDPSGSNQPQHF,TGCGCCAGCAGCCAAGATCCTTCAGGGAGCAATCAGCCCCAGCATTTT
16,TRBV9,.,TRBJ2-1,TRBD2,CASSGAMREGQNEQFF,TGTGCCAGCAGCGGGGCTATGCGGGAGGGCCAGAATGAGCAGTTCTTC
16,TRBV4-1,.,TRBJ2-6,.,CASSQEEGAGANVLTF,TGCGCCAGCAGCCAGGAGGAGGGGGCTGGGGCCAACGTCCTGACTTTC
15,TRBV5-1,few,TRBJ2-1,TRBD2,CASSDQPGGGNEQFF,TGCGCCAGCAGTGACCAACCGGGAGGGGGCAATGAGCAGTTCTTC
12,TRBV12-3/TRBV12-4,few,TRBJ2-3,.,CASSGGGDTQYF,TGTGCCAGCAGTGGAGGTGGTGATACGCAGTATTTT
18,TRBV4-3,few,TRBJ2-7,.,CASSRQLAGTANSYEQYF,TGCGCCAGCAGCCGTCAACTGGCCGGGACTGCCAACTCCTACGAGCAGTACTTC
12,TRBV11-2,.,TRBJ1-1,.,CASSSTRGEAFF,TGTGCCAGCAGCTCGACCCGGGGGGAAGCTTTCTTT
15,TRBV6-2/TRBV6-3,once,TRBJ2-3,.,CASSYPDSPSDTQYF,TGTGCCAGCAGTTACCCAGACTCACCCTCAGATACGCAGTATTTT
15,TRBV12-3/TRBV12-4,once,TRBJ1-2,.,CASSFGLRDGGGYTF,TGTGCCAGCAGCTTCGGACTCCGGGACGGGGGAGGCTACACCTTC
17,TRBV7-8,many,TRBJ1-5,TRBD1,CASSFLDRGFSNQPQHF,TGTGCCAGCAGCTTCCTGGACAGGGGGTTTAGCAATCAGCCCCAGCATTTT
16,TRBV11-2,many,TRBJ2-3,TRBD2,CASSLVSGGRTDTQYF,TGTGCCAGCAGCTTAGTTTCGGGAGGGCGCACAGATACGCAGTATTTT
12,TRBV12-3/TRBV12-4,many,TRBJ2-3,.,CASSPGPDTQYF,TGTGCCAGCAGTCCGGGTCCAGATACGCAGTATTTT
12,TRBV7-2,few,TRBJ1-1,.,CASSPGSPEAFF,TGTGCCAGCAGCCCAGGGAGCCCTGAAGCTTTCTTT
16,TRBV7-8,many,TRBJ1-1,.,CASSLALDGAMTEAFF,TGTGCCAGCAGCTTAGCCCTTGACGGAGCGATGACTGAAGCTTTCTTT
14,TRBV27,.,TRBJ2-7,.,CASSKIEGLYEQYF,TGTGCCAGCAGCAAAATAGAGGGCCTCTACGAGCAGTACTTC
14,TRBV7-2,many,TRBJ1-3,.,CASSLGSAGNTIYF,TGTGCCAGCAGCTTAGGTTCAGCTGGAAACACCATATATTTT
16,TRBV6-8,few,TRBJ2-2,TRBD1,CASSYSGQGTTGELFF,TGTGCCAGCAGTTACTCTGGACAGGGGACCACCGGGGAGCTGTTTTTT
13,TRBV2,.,TRBJ1-1,.,CASIRLLAGEAFF,TGTGCCAGCATCCGTTTGCTCGCGGGAGAAGCTTTCTTT
14,TRBV2,.,TRBJ2-7,TRBD2,CASSVSSGRYEQYF,TGTGCCAGCAGTGTTTCTAGCGGGAGGTACGAGCAGTACTTC